This T cell receptor beta chain was documented in a study of T cells in Graves' hyperthyroidism and ophthalmopathy. Germline assignment: CDR1 DFQATT and CDR2 SNEGSKA (reference sequence). The ends lost 0 bases at V and 4 bases at J; junction bases unmatched: 5. The CDR3 has 14 amino acids. RNA transcripts provided the source from which TCR beta CDR3 regions were amplified. When the TCR CDR3 underwent first-round RT-PCR, the HTBI primer set was used. TCRdb recomputed calls from the multiplex PCR reads with MiXCR, one row per CDR3 protein. Of roughly 290,000 distinct CDR3 sequences in the sample, roughly 14% were seen once.

This chain links TRBV20-1 with TRBJ1-2; 7 bases align to TRBD1. The sequence came from a woman aged 30 to 39 with Graves' hyperthyroidism that later progressed to Graves' ophthalmopathy. The sample comprised blood. This CDR3 reads CSARDPAGGYGYTF. The CDR3 bases are TGCAGTGCTAGAGATCCCGCAGGGGGCTATGGCTACACCTTC.